Listed here are 22 T cell receptor beta chains from one sample, sequenced in a study of T-cell memory formation after mild COVID-19. A single record per CDR3 protein comes from TCRdb applying MiXCR to the 5' RACE reads. The data show fewer than 250,000 distinct CDR3 sequences, approximately 30% seen once. The specimen was PBMCs or a T cell subset sorted from them (not recorded which). Every receptor here comes from an adult woman who had mild COVID-19 (a few samples of this study predate the infection). Cell type and time point are not known.

This rearrangement joins TRBV7-2 to TRBJ2-3; possible D gene TRBD2, 5 bases. The CDR3 runs 18 residues. The V gene lost 2 bases and the J gene lost 1 base, with 19 bases spanning the gap. The V gene's germline CDR1 is SGHTA and CDR2 FQGNSA. CDR3 loop: CASSLSPPWRAGTDTQYF. The CDR3 bases are TGTGCCAGCAGCTTATCCCCGCCTTGGCGGGCCGGCACAGATACGCAGTATTTT.

The chain employs TRBV9 and TRBJ1-1, with D possibly TRBD1 on 5 matching bases. The length of the CDR3 is 13 residues. Germline V gene lookup returns CDR1 SGDLS and CDR2 YYNGEE. Trimming left V 3 bases short and J 4 bases short, with 10 bases between. The CDR3 nucleotides read TGTGCCAGCAGCGAGAGCCAGGGCACTGAAGCTTTCTTT. Translated, it gives CASSESQGTEAFF.

The chain combines TRBV9 with TRBJ1-1; D gene ambiguous. Trimming removed 4 bases at V and 5 bases at J, with 15 bases between. The CDR3 consists of 14 residues. CDR1 and CDR2 from the germline V gene are SGDLS and YYNGEE. CDR3 loop: CASSPGPGRTEAFF. The CDR3 DNA follows: TGTGCCAGCAGCCCAGGCCCCGGACGGACTGAAGCTTTCTTT.

The chain links TRBV5-1 to TRBJ1-1; D call uncertain. In germline, CDR1 is SGHRS, CDR2 YFSETQ. V lost 0 bases and J 6 bases, leaving 15 bases between the germline ends. This CDR3 spans 15 amino acids. The CDR3: CASSLGILVRSEAFF. The CDR3 region has the DNA TGCGCCAGCAGCTTGGGCATTCTCGTCAGATCTGAAGCTTTCTTT.

This clonotype was found a few times. V usage is TRBV28 and J usage is TRBJ2-7; D is unclear. V lost 3 bases to trimming and J lost 6 bases, with 12 bases between them. Germline V lookup: CDR1 MDHEN, CDR2 SYDVKM. This CDR3 has 13 amino acids. The CDR3: CASSLPIAIEQYF. The CDR3 DNA follows: TGTGCCAGCAGTTTGCCCATTGCTATCGAGCAGTACTTC. The complete variable domain, with remaining parts taken from reference TRBV28 and TRBJ2-7, reads DVKVTQSSRYLVKRTGEKVFLECVQDMDHENMFWYRQDPGLGLRLIYFSYDVKMKEKGDIPEGYSVSREKKERFSLILESASTNQTSMYLCASSLPIAIEQYFGPGTRLTVT.

Here the CDR3 DNA reads TGTGCCTCGGGCGGGGATTGGAGCACTGAAGCTTTCTTT. Translation gives CASGGDWSTEAFF. The rearrangement joins TRBV6-5 to TRBJ1-1; D uncertain. V was cut by 11 bases and J by 4 bases, with 17 bases left in between. The germline V gene has CDR1 MNHEY and CDR2 SVGAGI. There are 13 residues in the CDR3.

The chain carries TRBV15 and TRBJ2-1; D not resolved. The CDR3 totals 14 residues. V was pared by 4 bases and J by 7 bases, with 14 bases between. From germline, CDR1 is LNHNV and CDR2 YYDKDF (reference sequence). CDR3 residues: CATSTPYGVNEQFF. The CDR3 region has the DNA TGTGCCACCAGCACCCCTTATGGGGTTAATGAGCAGTTCTTC.

This rearrangement joins TRBV29-1 to TRBJ2-2, with 10 bases lining up with TRBD1. The length of the CDR3 is 14 residues. The J segment lost 3 bases and the V segment lost 6 bases, leaving 4 bases of the junction unmatched. CDR1 and CDR2 (germline): SQVTM, ANQGSEA. CDR3 coding DNA: TGCAGCGTCGGACAGGGGGGGTACACCGGGGAGCTGTTTTTT. Translated: CSVGQGGYTGELFF.

The J gene is TRBJ2-3, the V gene TRBV5-6; 10 positions match TRBD2. Germline lookup yields CDR1 SGHDT and CDR2 YYEEEE. The length of the CDR3 is 14 residues. The junction had 3 bases not matched to a gene; V was cut back by 4 bases and J by 4 bases. The CDR3 loop reads CASSLTSGADTQYF. Here the CDR3 DNA reads TGTGCCAGCAGCCTTACTAGCGGGGCAGATACGCAGTATTTT. Based on the CDR3 plus reference TRBV5-6 and TRBJ2-3, the full variable domain is DAGVTQSPTHLIKTRGQQVTLRCSPKSGHDTVSWYQQALGQGPQFIFQYYEEEERQRGNFPDRFSGHQFPNYSSELNVNALLLGDSALYLCASSLTSGADTQYFGPGTRLTVL.

The rearrangement joins TRBV3-1 to TRBJ2-3; D gene unclear. The CDR3 contains 14 residues. The V end lost 0 bases, the J end lost 7 bases, and 11 bases lay between the germline ends. CDR1 is LGHDT, CDR2 YNNKEL, per germline (reference sequence). The CDR3 loop is CASSQDPSDHTQYF. CDR3 nucleotide sequence: TGTGCCAGCAGCCAAGATCCCAGCGACCATACGCAGTATTTT.

This clonotype has a handful of counts. This sequence joins TRBV2 and TRBJ2-1, with TRBD2 matching over 10 bases. The CDR3 extends over 13 amino acids. Unmatched junction bases numbered 3, after V lost 5 bases and J lost 8 bases. The V gene's germline CDR1 is SNHLY and CDR2 FYNNEI. The CDR3 DNA is TGTGCCAGCAGTCTAGCGGGGGCGTATGAGCAGTTCTTC. This sequence encodes CASSLAGAYEQFF.

The chain has TRBV30 and TRBJ2-1, with 8 bases aligning to TRBD2. The CDR3 consists of 16 residues. The germline V gene has CDR1 GTSNPN and CDR2 SVGIG (reference sequence). V was clipped by 0 bases and J by 0 bases; unmatched bases: 4. CDR3 amino acids: CAWSVLAGGSYNEQFF. CDR3 DNA: TGTGCCTGGAGTGTCCTCGCGGGGGGCTCCTACAATGAGCAGTTCTTC. The whole variable domain, filled in from reference TRBV30 and TRBJ2-1, reads SQTIHQWPATLVQPVGSPLSLECTVEGTSNPNLYWYRQAAGRGLQLLFYSVGIGQISSEVPQNLSASRPQDRQFILSSKKLLLSDSGFYLCAWSVLAGGSYNEQFFGPGTRLTVL.

The gene calls are TRBV20-1 and TRBJ2-1; 12 bases align to TRBD2. J was trimmed by 3 bases and V by 6 bases; bases with no gene match: 6. The germline CDR1 and CDR2 sequences are DFQATT and SNEGSKA (reference sequence). The CDR3 has 15 amino acids. The CDR3 is CSAVTSGGLYNEQFF. The DNA for the CDR3 is TGCAGTGCCGTGACTAGCGGGGGACTCTACAATGAGCAGTTCTTC.

This chain links TRBV12-3 or TRBV12-4 with TRBJ2-3; D may be TRBD1 or TRBD2 (7 bases each). V gave up 5 bases and J gave up 0 bases, with 18 bases separating them. The CDR3 contains 17 residues. CDR3: CASSPYQGGGSTDTQYF. DNA for the CDR3: TGTGCCAGCAGTCCATATCAGGGGGGGGGCAGCACAGATACGCAGTATTTT.

The gene calls are TRBV9 and TRBJ1-2, with D tentatively TRBD1 (5 bases). V lost 3 bases and J 3 bases, leaving 9 bases between the germline ends. The CDR3 spans 13 residues. Looked up from germline, CDR1 is SGDLS and CDR2 is YYNGEE. CDR3 nucleotides: TGTGCCAGCAGCGGGGGGGTCGACTATGGCTACACCTTC. Encoded protein: CASSGGVDYGYTF.

The gene calls are TRBV6-6 and TRBJ2-7; 8 bases fit TRBD2. J gave up 3 bases and V 7 bases, and 8 bases lay outside the gene matches. The CDR3 consists of 14 residues. Per germline, CDR1 MNHNY and CDR2 SVGAGI (reference sequence). CDR3 loop: CASTILAGLYEQYF. In DNA form, the CDR3 reads TGTGCCAGCACTATTCTAGCGGGCCTCTACGAGCAGTACTTC.

The rearrangement joins TRBV3-2 to TRBJ2-1; the table's D call, TRBD1, was not checked against the DNA. TRBV3-2 is a recognized pseudogene. The CDR3 runs to 14 residues. The CDR3 sequence: CASSPPGILNEQFF. DNA of the CDR3: TGTGCCAGCAGCCCGCCGGGAATTCTCAATGAGCAGTTCTTC.

This clonotype has at least ten counts. The V and J genes are TRBV20-1 and TRBJ2-7; 13 nucleotides agree with TRBD2. This CDR3 has 15 amino acids. Germline values: CDR1 DFQATT, CDR2 SNEGSKA (reference sequence). J gave up 2 bases and V 5 bases, and 6 bases lay outside the gene matches. Here the CDR3 reads CSAPRLAGGTYEQYF. CDR3 sequence (DNA): TGCAGTGCTCCACGACTAGCGGGGGGAACCTACGAGCAGTACTTC.

The table lists this clonotype with a few counts. V and J are TRBV4-2 and TRBJ2-1; TRBD2 matches 8 bases. The junction had 14 bases not matched to a gene; V was cut back by 4 bases and J by 9 bases. From germline, CDR1 is LGHNA and CDR2 YNFKEQ. The CDR3 contains 16 residues. CDR3: CASSPIAGLDNGEQFF. As DNA, the CDR3 is TGTGCCAGCAGCCCTATAGCGGGACTCGACAATGGTGAGCAGTTCTTC.

There are a few counts of this clonotype. V is TRBV7-2 and J is TRBJ2-2; 8 bases line up with TRBD2. Germline trimming cut 5 bases from V and 7 bases from J; bases unmatched to any gene: 9. Per the germline V gene, CDR1 is SGHTA and CDR2 is FQGNSA. The CDR3 consists of 15 residues. This CDR3 reads CASSPWTSRNGELFF. The CDR3 DNA reads TGTGCCAGCAGCCCGTGGACTAGCAGAAACGGGGAGCTGTTTTTT.

This chain joins TRBV4-2 and TRBJ2-4, with 7 bases matching TRBD2. Germline lookup yields CDR1 LGHNA and CDR2 YNFKEQ. This CDR3 is built from 17 residues. The junction had 5 bases not matched to a gene; V was cut back by 0 bases and J by 0 bases. CDR3 nucleotides: TGTGCCAGCAGCCAAGATCAGAGCGGGGTAGCCAAAAACATTCAGTACTTC. It specifies CASSQDQSGVAKNIQYF.

The chain employs TRBV6-2 or TRBV6-3 and TRBJ2-7; D is uncertain. The CDR3 consists of 15 residues. Trimming stripped 0 bases from V and 2 bases from J, with 11 bases between. The V gene's germline CDR1 is MNHEY and CDR2 SVGEGT. The CDR3 sequence: CASSYSQEWTYEQYF. The CDR3 coding sequence is TGTGCCAGCAGTTACTCGCAGGAATGGACCTACGAGCAGTACTTC.